This TCR beta chain is drawn from a study of cytomegalovirus exposure and HLA in healthy donors. Overall study results and limits: Within an earlier analysis, most TCR beta V segments proved productive either about 87% or about 30% of the time. Later, TCR association rates were found to vary by HLA locus, highest for DRB1 and lowest for HLA-C.

Turning to this clone: The antigen remains undetermined.

Use of 60 Vbeta and 13 Jbeta primers characterized the PCR. Data came from immunoSEQ multiplex PCR; TCRdb stores just in-frame clones and leaves some out. Of approximately 180,000 clones listed, 60% to 80% were seen once; the top ten hold roughly 6%. The TCR sequence derives from a man in his forties in good health and CMV-seropositive. The sample taken for sequencing was PBMCs.

This CDR3 reads CASSLVSGGYRETQYF. Written as DNA, the CDR3 is TGTGCCAGCAGTTTAGTCTCGGGAGGGTATAGAGAGACCCAGTACTTC. The V call is TRBV28, the J call TRBJ2-5; 8 bases agree with TRBD2. After removal of 2 bases from V and 4 bases from J, the junction contained 9 bases not matched to a gene. CDR1 and CDR2 from the germline V gene are MDHEN and SYDVKM. CDR3 size: 16 residues.